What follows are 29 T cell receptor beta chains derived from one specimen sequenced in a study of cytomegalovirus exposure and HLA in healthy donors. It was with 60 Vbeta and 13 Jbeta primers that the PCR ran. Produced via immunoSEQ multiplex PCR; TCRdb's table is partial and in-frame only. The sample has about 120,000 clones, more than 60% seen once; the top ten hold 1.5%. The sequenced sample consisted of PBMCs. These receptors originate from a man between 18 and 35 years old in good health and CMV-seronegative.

The CDR3 DNA reads as TGCGCCAGCAGCTATGACAGGGCTCCAGATACGCAGTATTTT. Protein sequence: CASSYDRAPDTQYF. This sequence joins TRBV5-1 and TRBJ2-3; 7 bases align to TRBD1. The CDR3 sequence is 14 residues long. The ends lost 3 bases at V and 4 bases at J; junction bases unmatched: 5. Germline V gene lookup returns CDR1 SGHRS and CDR2 YFSETQ.

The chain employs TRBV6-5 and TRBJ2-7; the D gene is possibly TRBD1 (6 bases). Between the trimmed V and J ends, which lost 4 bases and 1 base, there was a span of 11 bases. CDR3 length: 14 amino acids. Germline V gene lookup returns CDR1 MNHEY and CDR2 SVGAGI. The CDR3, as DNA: TGTGCCAGCAGTTTCGACAGGTTATCCTACGAGCAGTACTTC. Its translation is CASSFDRLSYEQYF.

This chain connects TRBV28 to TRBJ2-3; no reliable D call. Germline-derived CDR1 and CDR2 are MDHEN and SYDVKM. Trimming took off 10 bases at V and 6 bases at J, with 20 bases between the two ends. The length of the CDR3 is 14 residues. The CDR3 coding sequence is TGTGCCACTGGCACAGCCCGATTGACGGATACGCAGTATTTT. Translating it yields CATGTARLTDTQYF.

The CDR3 here is CSVPGQSLMNTEAFF. The DNA of the CDR3 is TGCAGCGTCCCTGGACAGTCTCTCATGAACACTGAAGCTTTCTTT. The gene calls are TRBV29-1 and TRBJ1-1, with a tentative D call TRBD1 (6 bases). Trimming pared 6 bases from V and 0 bases from J, leaving 17 bases between. The CDR3 extends over 15 amino acids. Per the germline V gene, CDR1 is SQVTM and CDR2 is ANQGSEA.

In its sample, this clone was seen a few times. The CDR3 spells CSVRGPLSYEQYF. DNA of the CDR3: TGCAGCGTTAGGGGGCCTTTATCCTACGAGCAGTACTTC. The chain couples TRBV29-1 to TRBJ2-7, with TRBD1 matching over 7 bases. In germline, CDR1 is SQVTM, CDR2 ANQGSEA. V lost 5 bases and J lost 1; bases outside the gene matches: 5. CDR3 length: 13 amino acids.

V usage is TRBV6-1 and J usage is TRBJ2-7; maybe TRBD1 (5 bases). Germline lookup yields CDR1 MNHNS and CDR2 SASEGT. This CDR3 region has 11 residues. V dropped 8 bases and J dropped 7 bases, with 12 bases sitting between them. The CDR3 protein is CASGAVREQYF. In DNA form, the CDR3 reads TGTGCCAGCGGGGCAGTCCGGGAGCAGTACTTC.

As DNA, the CDR3 is TGCGCCAGCAGTCTCTTGGCAGGGGGCTTAGAGCAGTACTTC. Encoded protein: CASSLLAGGLEQYF. The V and J genes are TRBV23-1 and TRBJ2-7, with 8 bases that match TRBD1. TRBV23-1 is annotated as an ORF whose role is uncertain. There are 14 residues in the CDR3. The J segment lost 7 bases and the V segment lost 4 bases, leaving 9 bases of the junction unmatched.

Written as DNA, the CDR3 is TGTGCCAGCAGCTTAGTGGGGGGTGCAGGAGGAAATCAGCCCCAGCATTTT. Protein product: CASSLVGGAGGNQPQHF. The chain is built from TRBV7-2 and TRBJ1-5; D is perhaps TRBD1 (5 bases). The germline gives CDR1 SGHTA, CDR2 FQGNSA. Between the trimmed V and J ends, which lost 1 base and 4 bases, there was a span of 17 bases. This CDR3 has 17 residues.

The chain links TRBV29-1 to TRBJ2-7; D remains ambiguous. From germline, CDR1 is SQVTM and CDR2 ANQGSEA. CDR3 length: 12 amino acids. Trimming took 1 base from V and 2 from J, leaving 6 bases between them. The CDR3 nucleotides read TGCAGCGTTGAAGCCGTTACCTACGAGCAGTACTTC. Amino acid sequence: CSVEAVTYEQYF.

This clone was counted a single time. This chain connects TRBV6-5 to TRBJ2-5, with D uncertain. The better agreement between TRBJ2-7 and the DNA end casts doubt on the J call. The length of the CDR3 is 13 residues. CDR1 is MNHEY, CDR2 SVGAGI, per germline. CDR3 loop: CASSFLPSVEQYF. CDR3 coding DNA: TGTGCCAGCAGTTTCCTCCCTTCGGTCGAGCAGTACTTC.

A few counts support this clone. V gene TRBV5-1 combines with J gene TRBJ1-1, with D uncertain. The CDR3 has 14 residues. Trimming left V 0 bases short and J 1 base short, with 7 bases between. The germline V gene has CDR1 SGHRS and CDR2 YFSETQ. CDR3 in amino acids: CASSLGPGNTEAFF. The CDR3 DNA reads TGCGCCAGCAGCTTGGGTCCCGGGAACACTGAAGCTTTCTTT.

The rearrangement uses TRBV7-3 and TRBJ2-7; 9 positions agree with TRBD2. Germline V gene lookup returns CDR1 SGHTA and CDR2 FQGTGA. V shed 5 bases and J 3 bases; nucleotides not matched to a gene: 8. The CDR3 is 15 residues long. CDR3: CASSPLAGPHYEQYF. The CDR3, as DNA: TGTGCCAGCAGCCCCCTAGCGGGGCCCCACTACGAGCAGTACTTC.

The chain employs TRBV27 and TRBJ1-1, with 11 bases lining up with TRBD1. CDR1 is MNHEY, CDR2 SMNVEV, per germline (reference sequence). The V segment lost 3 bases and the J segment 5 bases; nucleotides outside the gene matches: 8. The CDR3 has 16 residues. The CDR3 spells CASSFGTGGGRTEAFF. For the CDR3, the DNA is TGTGCCAGCAGTTTTGGGACAGGGGGGGGAAGGACTGAAGCTTTCTTT.

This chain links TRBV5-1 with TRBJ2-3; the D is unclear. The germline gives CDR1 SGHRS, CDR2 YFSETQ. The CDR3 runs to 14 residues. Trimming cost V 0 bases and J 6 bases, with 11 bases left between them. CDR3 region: CASSLGRPTDTQYF. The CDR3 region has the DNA TGCGCCAGCAGCTTGGGGCGGCCAACGGATACGCAGTATTTT.

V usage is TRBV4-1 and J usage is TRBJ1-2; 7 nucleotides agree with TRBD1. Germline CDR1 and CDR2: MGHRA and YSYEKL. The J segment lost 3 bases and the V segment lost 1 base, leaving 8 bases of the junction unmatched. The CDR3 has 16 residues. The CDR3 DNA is TGCGCCAGCAGCCAAGCCCCTACAGGGGCGGACTATGGCTACACCTTC. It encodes CASSQAPTGADYGYTF.

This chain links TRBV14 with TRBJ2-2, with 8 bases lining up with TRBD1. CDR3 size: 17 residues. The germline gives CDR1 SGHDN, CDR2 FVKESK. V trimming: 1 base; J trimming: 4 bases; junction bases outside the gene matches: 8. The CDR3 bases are TGTGCCAGCAGCCAAGGCCGACAGGGGTCGGGCACCGGGGAGCTGTTTTTT. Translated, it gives CASSQGRQGSGTGELFF. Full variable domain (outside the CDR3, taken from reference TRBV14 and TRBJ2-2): EAGVTQFPSHSVIEKGQTVTLRCDPISGHDNLYWYRRVMGKEIKFLLHFVKESKQDESGMPNNRFLAERTGGTYSTLKVQPAELEDSGVYFCASSQGRQGSGTGELFFGEGSRLTVL.

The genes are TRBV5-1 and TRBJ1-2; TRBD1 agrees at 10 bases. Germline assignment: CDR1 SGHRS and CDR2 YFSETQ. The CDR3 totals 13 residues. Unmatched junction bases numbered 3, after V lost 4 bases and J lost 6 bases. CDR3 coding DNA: TGCGCCAGCAGCCCGACAGGGGGCGATGGCTACACCTTC. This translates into CASSPTGGDGYTF.

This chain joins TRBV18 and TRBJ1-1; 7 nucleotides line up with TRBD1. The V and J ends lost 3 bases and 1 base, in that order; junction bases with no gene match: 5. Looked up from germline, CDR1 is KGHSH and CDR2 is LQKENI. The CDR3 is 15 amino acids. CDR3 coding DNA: TGTGCCAGCTCACCGTCCAGGGGGGCGAACACTGAAGCTTTCTTT. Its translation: CASSPSRGANTEAFF.

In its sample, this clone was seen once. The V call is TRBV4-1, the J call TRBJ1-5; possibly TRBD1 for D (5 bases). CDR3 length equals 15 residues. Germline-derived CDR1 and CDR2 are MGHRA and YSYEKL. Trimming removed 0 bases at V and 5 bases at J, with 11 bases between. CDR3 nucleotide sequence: TGCGCCAGCAGCCAAGATGGGGGGAAAGATCAGCCCCAGCATTTT. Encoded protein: CASSQDGGKDQPQHF.

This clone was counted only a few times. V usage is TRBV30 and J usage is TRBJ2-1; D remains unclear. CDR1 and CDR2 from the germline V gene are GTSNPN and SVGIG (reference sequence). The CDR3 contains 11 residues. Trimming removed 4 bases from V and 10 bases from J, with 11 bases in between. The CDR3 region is CAWINFREQFF. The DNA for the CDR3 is TGTGCCTGGATTAATTTTCGGGAGCAGTTCTTC.

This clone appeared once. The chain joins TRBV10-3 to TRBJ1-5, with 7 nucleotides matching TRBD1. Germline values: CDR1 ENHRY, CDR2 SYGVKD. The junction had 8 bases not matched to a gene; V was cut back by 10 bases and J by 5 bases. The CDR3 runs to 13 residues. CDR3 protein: CASGTAVDQPQHF. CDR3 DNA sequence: TGTGCCAGCGGGACAGCGGTTGATCAGCCCCAGCATTTT.

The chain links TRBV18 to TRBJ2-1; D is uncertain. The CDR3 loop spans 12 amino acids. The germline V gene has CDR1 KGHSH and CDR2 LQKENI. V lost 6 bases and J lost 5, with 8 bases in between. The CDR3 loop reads CASSPVDNEQFF. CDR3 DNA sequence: TGTGCCAGCTCCCCCGTTGACAATGAGCAGTTCTTC.

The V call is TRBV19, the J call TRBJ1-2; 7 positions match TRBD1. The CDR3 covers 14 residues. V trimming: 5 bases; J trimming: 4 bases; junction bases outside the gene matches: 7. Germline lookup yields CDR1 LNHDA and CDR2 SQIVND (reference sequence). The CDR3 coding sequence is TGTGCCAGTAGTGTAGGGGGCCTCCGCTATGGCTACACCTTC. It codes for CASSVGGLRYGYTF. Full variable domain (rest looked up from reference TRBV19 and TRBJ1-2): DGGITQSPKYLFRKEGQNVTLSCEQNLNHDAMYWYRQDPGQGLRLIYYSQIVNDFQKGDIAEGYSVSREKKESFPLTVTSAQKNPTAFYLCASSVGGLRYGYTFGSGTRLTVV.

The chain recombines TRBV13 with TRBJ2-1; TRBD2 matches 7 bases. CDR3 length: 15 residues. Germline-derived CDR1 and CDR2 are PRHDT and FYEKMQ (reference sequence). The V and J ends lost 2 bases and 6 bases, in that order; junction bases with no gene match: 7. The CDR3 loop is CASSLRGEGTNEQFF. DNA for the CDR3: TGTGCCAGCAGCTTACGGGGGGAGGGGACCAATGAGCAGTTCTTC.

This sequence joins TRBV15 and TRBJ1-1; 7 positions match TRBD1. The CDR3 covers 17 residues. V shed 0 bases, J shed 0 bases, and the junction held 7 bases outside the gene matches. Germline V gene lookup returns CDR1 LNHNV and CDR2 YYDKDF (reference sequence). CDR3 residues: CATSREIGTALNTEAFF. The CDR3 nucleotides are TGTGCCACCAGCAGAGAAATTGGGACAGCTCTGAACACTGAAGCTTTCTTT.

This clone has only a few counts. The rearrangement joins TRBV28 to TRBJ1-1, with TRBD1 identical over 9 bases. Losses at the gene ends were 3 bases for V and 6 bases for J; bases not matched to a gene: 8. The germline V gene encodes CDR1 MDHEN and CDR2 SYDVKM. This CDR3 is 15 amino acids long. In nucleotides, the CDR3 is TGTGCCAGCAGTTTTACAGGGGGCGCATCGGCTGAAGCTTTCTTT. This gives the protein CASSFTGGASAEAFF.

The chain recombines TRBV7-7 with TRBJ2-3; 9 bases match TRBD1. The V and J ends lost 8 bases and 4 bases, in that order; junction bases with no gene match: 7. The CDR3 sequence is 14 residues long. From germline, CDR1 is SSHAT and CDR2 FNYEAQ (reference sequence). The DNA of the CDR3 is TGTGCCAGCCAACTTCGGACAGGGGCAGATACGCAGTATTTT. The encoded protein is CASQLRTGADTQYF.

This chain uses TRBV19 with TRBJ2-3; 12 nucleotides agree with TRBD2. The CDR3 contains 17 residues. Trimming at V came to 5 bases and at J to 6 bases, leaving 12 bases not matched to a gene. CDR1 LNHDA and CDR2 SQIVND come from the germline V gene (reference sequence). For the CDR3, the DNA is TGTGCCAGTAGTTGGGGCCCAATACTAGCGGGAGGTGATACGCAGTATTTT. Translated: CASSWGPILAGGDTQYF.

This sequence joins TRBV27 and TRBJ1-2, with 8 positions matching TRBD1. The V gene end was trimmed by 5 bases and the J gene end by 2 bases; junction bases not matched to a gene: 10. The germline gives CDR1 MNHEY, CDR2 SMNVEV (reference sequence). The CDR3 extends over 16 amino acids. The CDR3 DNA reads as TGTGCCAGCAGTCGTGGGGGGGACAGGCTGAACTATGGCTACACCTTC. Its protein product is CASSRGGDRLNYGYTF.